Sequencing of this T cell receptor beta chain was carried out in a study of blood T cell repertoires in COVID-19. Study-level background: Sites across the United States, Italy and Spain contributed samples from acute and convalescent COVID-19. Nucleic acid was either cDNA or gDNA, and it came from T cells, B-cell-depleted T cells, or PBMCs.

Trimming removed 9 bases from V and 2 bases from J; junction bases left unmatched: 4. CDR1 is ENHRY, CDR2 SYGVKD, per germline. CDR3 length: 13 residues. Original handling: Reference gene primers were amplified, and this amplification served to estimate nucleated cell counts. Data came from immunoSEQ multiplex PCR; TCRdb stores just in-frame clones and leaves some out. V, J and clone size were drawn from that table, and D and trimming were deduced from the DNA. This table has approximately 340,000 clones, about 86% appearing once. The sequenced material came from peripheral blood. The chain carries TRBV10-3 and TRBJ1-2, with 9 bases matching TRBD1. The sequence was collected from a man aged 30 to 45 with active or convalescent COVID-19. Here the CDR3 DNA reads TGTGCCATTACAGGGGGCGCAAACTATGGCTACACCTTC. This encodes CAITGGANYGYTF.